Below, 13 T cell receptor beta chains from the same sample are listed, as sequenced in a study of blood T cell repertoires in COVID-19. Clones were sequenced by immunoSEQ multiplex PCR, and TCRdb holds only the in-frame ones, with some missing. This table has 200,000 to 300,000 clones, under 90% appearing once. Specimen: PBMCs or T cells enriched from blood (not recorded which). Receptors originate from a woman in her twenties or thirties with acute COVID-19.

The chain links TRBV6-5 to TRBJ2-7; TRBD1 matches at 7 bases. The CDR3 extends over 13 amino acids. The junction had 7 bases not matched to a gene; V was cut back by 5 bases and J by 6 bases. The germline gives CDR1 MNHEY, CDR2 SVGAGI. CDR3 in DNA: TGTGCCAGCAGTATCGACAGGGTCCGCGAGCAGTACTTC. Protein: CASSIDRVREQYF.

The rearrangement joins TRBV4-1 to TRBJ2-7; D possibly corresponds to TRBD1 (5 bases). The CDR3 consists of 16 residues. The germline V gene encodes CDR1 MGHRA and CDR2 YSYEKL. The V gene lost 0 bases and the J gene lost 6 bases, with 18 bases spanning the gap. The CDR3 bases are TGCGCCAGCAGCCAAGAGCTAGGGGCTTGGTCGAGCGAGCAGTACTTC. This gives the protein CASSQELGAWSSEQYF.

This clone has only one observation. This chain joins TRBV5-1 and TRBJ1-1, with a tentative D call TRBD1 (6 bases). CDR1 and CDR2 from the germline V gene are SGHRS and YFSETQ. Trimming stripped 4 bases from V and 6 bases from J, with 16 bases between. The CDR3 runs to 14 residues. CDR3 residues: CASSPEVGTPEAFF. CDR3 nucleotides: TGCGCCAGCAGCCCTGAGGTCGGGACACCTGAAGCTTTCTTT.

The gene calls are TRBV5-6 and TRBJ2-5; 8 bases match TRBD2. Trimming took 2 bases from V and 2 from J; bases not matched to a gene: 8. Per germline, CDR1 SGHDT and CDR2 YYEEEE. There are 16 residues in the CDR3. DNA for the CDR3: TGTGCCAGCAGCTTTGGGAGCGGGGGCCTACAAGAGACCCAGTACTTC. It specifies CASSFGSGGLQETQYF.

The rearrangement joins TRBV7-2 to TRBJ2-1; 7 bases agree with TRBD1. In germline, CDR1 is SGHTA, CDR2 FQGNSA. V lost 10 bases and J lost 2; bases outside the gene matches: 5. The CDR3 is 13 amino acids. Here the CDR3 reads CATGQAAYNEQFF. Here the CDR3 DNA reads TGTGCCACCGGACAGGCCGCCTACAATGAGCAGTTCTTC. Combining the CDR3 with reference TRBV7-2 and TRBJ2-1 gives the whole variable domain GAGVSQSPSNKVTEKGKDVELRCDPISGHTALYWYRQSLGQGLEFLIYFQGNSAPDKSGLPSDRFSAERTGGSVSTLTIQRTQQEDSAVYLCATGQAAYNEQFFGPGTRLTVL.

The V call is TRBV10-1, the J call TRBJ2-3; D is possibly TRBD2 (6 bases). The CDR3 loop spans 15 amino acids. Per germline, CDR1 WNHNN and CDR2 SYGVQD (reference sequence). With 0 bases removed from V and 2 bases from J, the gap between germline ends came to 9 bases. The CDR3: CASSESGGPTDTQYF. The DNA of the CDR3 is TGCGCCAGCAGTGAGTCCGGGGGACCCACAGATACGCAGTATTTT.

J is TRBJ1-6 and V is TRBV6-1; 7 nucleotides align to TRBD1. V was clipped by 4 bases and J by 8 bases; unmatched bases: 11. The CDR3 has 16 residues. Germline lookup yields CDR1 MNHNS and CDR2 SASEGT. Here the CDR3 DNA reads TGTGCCAGCAGTGCTACAGGGGTGTTAGTGGATTCACCCCTCCACTTT. It encodes CASSATGVLVDSPLHF.

The chain couples TRBV25-1 to TRBJ1-2, with D maybe TRBD1 (5 bases). The CDR3 has 12 amino acids. The germline CDR1 and CDR2 sequences are MGHDK and SYGVNS. V gave up 4 bases and J gave up 5 bases, with 8 bases separating them. CDR3 residues: CASSGAGYGYTF. In DNA, the CDR3 is TGTGCCAGCAGTGGGGCAGGGTATGGCTACACCTTC.

The chain joins TRBV7-9 to TRBJ1-1; a possible D gene is TRBD1 (6 bases). V was trimmed by 1 base and J by 5 bases, leaving 20 bases between them. There are 17 residues in the CDR3. Per germline, CDR1 SEHNR and CDR2 FQNEAQ (reference sequence). Written as DNA, the CDR3 is TGTGCCAGCAGCTTAGTTTTAATTACAGGGTTGGTAACTGAAGCTTTCTTT. The encoded protein is CASSLVLITGLVTEAFF.

The chain links TRBV30 to TRBJ1-6; unclear D gene. Germline-derived CDR1 and CDR2 are GTSNPN and SVGIG (reference sequence). Deletions cut 1 base from V and 5 bases from J, with 6 bases between. The CDR3 is made up of 13 amino acids. CDR3 DNA: TGTGCCTGGAGTGAAACAGATAATTCACCCCTCCACTTT. Protein product: CAWSETDNSPLHF.

This rearrangement joins TRBV19 to TRBJ1-2, with D perhaps TRBD1 (6 bases). Deletions cut 6 bases from V and 4 bases from J, with 12 bases between. CDR1 is LNHDA, CDR2 SQIVND, per germline (reference sequence). This CDR3 comprises 13 residues. The CDR3 loop is CASRTGSSYGYTF. CDR3 sequence (DNA): TGTGCCAGTAGGACAGGTTCCTCCTATGGCTACACCTTC.

In this sample, this clone turned up once. The V gene is TRBV7-9, the J gene TRBJ2-7; D may be TRBD2 (5 bases). The CDR3 is 16 residues long. CDR1 is SEHNR and CDR2 is FQNEAQ in the germline V gene (reference sequence). V gave up 5 bases and J gave up 2 bases, with 19 bases separating them. The CDR3 nucleotides are TGTGCCAGCAGCACCCCGCAAGAGGGAGTTCCCTACGAGCAGTACTTC. It translates to CASSTPQEGVPYEQYF.

The rearrangement joins TRBV19 to TRBJ2-7; D unclear. V was cut by 10 bases and J by 2 bases, with 21 bases left in between. The CDR3 extends over 15 amino acids. Germline loops: CDR1 LNHDA, CDR2 SQIVND (reference sequence). CDR3 coding DNA: TGTGCCACCGCGAATCCTACGGTCACCACCTACGAGCAGTACTTC. It is translated as CATANPTVTTYEQYF.